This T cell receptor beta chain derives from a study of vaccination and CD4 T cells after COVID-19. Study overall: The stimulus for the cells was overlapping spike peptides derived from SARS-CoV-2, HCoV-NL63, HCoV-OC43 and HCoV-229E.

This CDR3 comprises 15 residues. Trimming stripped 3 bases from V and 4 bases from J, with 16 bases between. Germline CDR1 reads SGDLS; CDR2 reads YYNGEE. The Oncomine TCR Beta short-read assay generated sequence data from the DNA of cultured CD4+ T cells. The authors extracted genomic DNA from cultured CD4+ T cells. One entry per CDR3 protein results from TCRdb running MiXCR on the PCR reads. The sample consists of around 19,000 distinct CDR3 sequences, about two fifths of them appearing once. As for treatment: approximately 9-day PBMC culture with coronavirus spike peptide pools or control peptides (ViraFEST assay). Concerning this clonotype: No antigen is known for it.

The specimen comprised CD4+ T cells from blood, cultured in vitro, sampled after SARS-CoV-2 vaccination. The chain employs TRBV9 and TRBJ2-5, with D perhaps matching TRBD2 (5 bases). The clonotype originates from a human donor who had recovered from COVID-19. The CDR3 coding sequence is TGTGCCAGCAGCGCCAATGAGGGATCAGGAGAGACCCAGTACTTC. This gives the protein CASSANEGSGETQYF.